The 28 T cell receptor beta chains presented below share a single source sample, sequenced in a study of CD8+ T cells in alopecia areata. Peripheral blood and lesional scalp punch biopsies came from alopecia areata patients. RNA extraction and reverse transcription yielded cDNA as sequencing template. The data were produced by immunoSEQ multiplex PCR, yet TCRdb's version contains in-frame clones alone and is incomplete. The sample lists under 20,000 clones; more than 60% were seen once. This specimen was skin, taken at week 0. The receptor source for this set is a human donor with alopecia areata.

This clone was seen only a few times. This chain links TRBV5-1 with TRBJ1-2, with 11 bases identical to TRBD1. CDR1 is SGHRS, CDR2 YFSETQ, per germline. Losses at the gene ends were 4 bases for V and 6 bases for J; bases not matched to a gene: 8. The CDR3 totals 15 residues. The CDR3 region has the DNA TGCGCCAGCAGCCCGGACAGGGGGCTGGGGGATGGCTACACCTTC. Translation gives CASSPDRGLGDGYTF.

The V and J genes are TRBV11-2 and TRBJ2-5; 7 bases agree with TRBD2. CDR1 is SGHAT, CDR2 FQNNGV, per germline. This CDR3 region has 18 residues. The ends lost 4 bases at V and 4 bases at J; junction bases unmatched: 18. The CDR3: CASSSFGWSSGWGETQYF. The CDR3 bases are TGTGCCAGCAGCTCCTTCGGTTGGTCTAGCGGATGGGGAGAGACCCAGTACTTC.

As for this clone: At one end the junction does not follow the germline gene, possibly because of a read error. This chain uses TRBV2 with TRBJ2-7; D remains unclear. The CDR3 is 14 residues long. From germline, CDR1 is SNHLY and CDR2 FYNNEI. CDR3 DNA sequence: TGTGCCAGCAGAGAAGACGGATACTCCTACGAGCAGTACTTC. Its protein is CASREDGYSYEQYF.

Comment on this clone: A much larger clone differs from this one at a single base, so this may be a read error. J is TRBJ2-3 and V is TRBV5-1; 9 nucleotides agree with TRBD2. V was pared by 0 bases and J by 6 bases, with 14 bases of the junction left unmatched. This CDR3 contains 18 residues. Germline loops: CDR1 SGHRS, CDR2 YFSETQ. CDR3 sequence (DNA): TGCGCCAGCAGCTTGGCCCTAACTCGCGGGGGGGCATGGGATACGCAGTATTTT. Protein sequence: CASSLALTRGGAWDTQYF.

The chain joins TRBV6-1 to TRBJ1-2; the D is unclear. The CDR3 loop spans 13 amino acids. Germline lookup yields CDR1 MNHNS and CDR2 SASEGT. Trimming shortened V by 2 bases and J by 2 bases, and 6 bases separated the two germline ends. Here the CDR3 DNA reads TGTGCCAGCAGTGAAAACGGGAACTATGGCTACACCTTC. The encoded protein is CASSENGNYGYTF.

This clone was found a few times. The V and J genes are TRBV7-8 and TRBJ2-7; no clear D. This CDR3 comprises 14 residues. Germline assignment: CDR1 SGHVS and CDR2 FQNEAQ. With 3 bases removed from V and 7 bases from J, the gap between germline ends came to 16 bases. CDR3 sequence: CASSFGSDYGEQYF. CDR3 DNA sequence: TGTGCCAGCAGCTTCGGCTCAGATTACGGGGAGCAGTACTTC.

This chain's CDR3 is CASSPVLLGDYGYTF. CDR3 in DNA: TGCGCCAGCAGCCCCGTACTCCTGGGGGACTATGGCTACACCTTC. The chain uses TRBV4-3 and TRBJ1-2; a weak D match, TRBD1 (5 bases). Germline CDR1 LGHNA, CDR2 YSLEER. CDR3 length equals 15 residues. The V end was cut by 4 bases, the J end by 3 bases, with 15 bases between.

The chain couples TRBV6-5 to TRBJ1-4, with 10 bases that match TRBD1. Losses at the gene ends were 6 bases for V and 7 bases for J; bases not matched to a gene: 8. The CDR3 covers 15 residues. CDR1 is MNHEY, CDR2 SVGAGI, per germline. The CDR3 DNA sequence: TGTGCCAGCAGCCCGCCGGGACAGGGGAGTGAAAAACTGTTTTTT. It specifies CASSPPGQGSEKLFF.

The chain links TRBV14 to TRBJ2-5; no clear D. The V end was cut by 4 bases, the J end by 4 bases, with 10 bases between. CDR1 and CDR2 from the germline V gene are SGHDN and FVKESK. The CDR3 totals 13 residues. The DNA of the CDR3 is TGTGCCAGCAGCCCCCGGGTCCGAGAGACCCAGTACTTC. Translation: CASSPRVRETQYF.

V and J are TRBV7-6 and TRBJ2-2; the match to TRBD1 covers 9 bases. CDR1 is SGHVS and CDR2 is FNYEAQ in the germline V gene. V was pared by 4 bases and J by 6 bases, with 3 bases of the junction left unmatched. CDR3 length: 14 amino acids. The CDR3 sequence: CASSSGTGPGELFF. As DNA, the CDR3 is TGTGCCAGCAGCTCCGGGACAGGGCCCGGGGAGCTGTTTTTT.

The chain combines TRBV27 with TRBJ2-3; D gene uncertain. The germline gives CDR1 MNHEY, CDR2 SMNVEV (reference sequence). This CDR3 comprises 15 residues. The V and J ends lost 3 bases and 0 bases respectively, with 10 bases between them. CDR3: CASSFRPFSTDTQYF. The CDR3 region has the DNA TGTGCCAGCAGTTTTAGGCCCTTTAGCACAGATACGCAGTATTTT.

The chain couples TRBV10-3 to TRBJ2-3, with D perhaps matching TRBD2 (6 bases). Trimming cost V 2 bases and J 2 bases, with 14 bases left between them. CDR1 is ENHRY and CDR2 is SYGVKD in the germline V gene. The CDR3 is 16 residues long. The CDR3 DNA follows: TGTGCCATCAGTGAGGGGACTTTGAGGCTCACAGATACGCAGTATTTT. It specifies CAISEGTLRLTDTQYF.

The chain is built from TRBV2 and TRBJ2-7; a possible D gene is TRBD1 (6 bases). This CDR3 has 15 residues. The V end lost 4 bases, the J end lost 1 base, and 14 bases lay between the germline ends. Per the germline V gene, CDR1 is SNHLY and CDR2 is FYNNEI. CDR3 sequence (DNA): TGTGCCAGCAGTGTCGGGCCAGGGGATTCCTACGAGCAGTACTTC. It encodes CASSVGPGDSYEQYF.

This rearrangement joins TRBV4-3 to TRBJ2-3; D remains ambiguous. The germline CDR1 and CDR2 sequences are LGHNA and YSLEER. The V end was cut by 1 base, the J end by 2 bases, with 13 bases between. The CDR3 covers 16 residues. The DNA for the CDR3 is TGCGCCAGCAGCCAAGTAAATCTGGTCGTCACAGATACGCAGTATTTT. Its protein is CASSQVNLVVTDTQYF.

The chain is built from TRBV4-2 and TRBJ2-3; D unclear. Germline CDR1 is LGHNA and CDR2 is YNFKEQ. The CDR3 is 13 amino acids. Trimming removed 0 bases at V and 11 bases at J, with 12 bases between. The CDR3: CASSQDGLSGQYF. CDR3 DNA: TGTGCCAGCAGCCAAGACGGTTTATCGGGGCAGTATTTT.

The chain employs TRBV4-1 and TRBJ2-7; unclear D gene. This CDR3 region has 16 residues. V gave up 0 bases and J gave up 1 base, with 13 bases separating them. Germline V lookup: CDR1 MGHRA, CDR2 YSYEKL. The CDR3 DNA reads TGCGCCAGCAGCCAAGATCTGAGCCCTCCTTCCTACGAGCAGTACTTC. Its protein is CASSQDLSPPSYEQYF.

The chain employs TRBV4-3 and TRBJ2-7; maybe TRBD1 (6 bases). CDR1 and CDR2 (germline): LGHNA, YSLEER. V was cut by 4 bases and J by 2 bases, with 9 bases left in between. This CDR3 comprises 13 residues. The CDR3 is CASSPGTTYEQYF. The CDR3 DNA sequence: TGCGCCAGCAGCCCTGGGACAACCTACGAGCAGTACTTC.

The V and J genes are TRBV7-8 and TRBJ2-7; 13 bases are shared with TRBD2. From germline, CDR1 is SGHVS and CDR2 FQNEAQ. V was pared by 5 bases and J by 3 bases, with 13 bases of the junction left unmatched. The CDR3 consists of 18 residues. The DNA for the CDR3 is TGTGCCAGCAGCCGTTCCACCGGGACTAGCGGGGCCTACTACGAGCAGTACTTC. Translating it yields CASSRSTGTSGAYYEQYF. Full variable domain (missing parts from reference TRBV7-8 and TRBJ2-7): GAGVSQSPRYKVAKRGQDVALRCDPISGHVSLFWYQQALGQGPEFLTYFQNEAQLDKSGLPSDRFFAERPEGSVSTLKIQRTQQEDSAVYLCASSRSTGTSGAYYEQYFGPGTRLTVT.

A note on this clone: Other DNA sequences in the same sample also yield this CDR3. The chain links TRBV4-1 to TRBJ2-7; D is uncertain. V shed 4 bases and J shed 7 bases, with 17 bases lying between them. Germline values: CDR1 MGHRA, CDR2 YSYEKL. The length of the CDR3 is 14 residues. The CDR3, as DNA: TGCGCCAGCAGCCTCTCGTCGTCTAGAGGAGAGCAGTACTTC. Translated: CASSLSSSRGEQYF.

The rearrangement joins TRBV7-6 to TRBJ2-2; D possibly corresponds to TRBD2 (6 bases). The CDR3 totals 16 residues. Trimming stripped 0 bases from V and 4 bases from J, with 12 bases between. The germline gives CDR1 SGHVS, CDR2 FNYEAQ. In DNA, the CDR3 is TGTGCCAGCAGCTTAGCCGGGAGTGGGGGCACCGGGGAGCTGTTTTTT. It is translated as CASSLAGSGGTGELFF.

This rearrangement joins TRBV5-1 to TRBJ2-7; D is possibly TRBD1 or TRBD2 (5 bases each). Germline-derived CDR1 and CDR2 are SGHRS and YFSETQ. The V gene lost 2 bases and the J gene lost 2 bases, with 11 bases spanning the gap. The CDR3 totals 14 residues. CDR3 nucleotide sequence: TGCGCCAGCAGCTTCGTACCGGGACCCTACGAGCAGTACTTC. Translating gives CASSFVPGPYEQYF.

This sequence joins TRBV5-8 and TRBJ2-5; 10 positions agree with TRBD2. V gave up 0 bases and J gave up 1 base; unmatched junction bases: 6. CDR3 length: 17 amino acids. CDR1 and CDR2 from the germline V gene are SGHTS and YDEGEE. The CDR3 reads CASSLATLAGFQETQYF. The CDR3 region has the DNA TGTGCCAGCAGCTTGGCTACACTAGCGGGGTTCCAAGAGACCCAGTACTTC.

The rearrangement links TRBV19 to TRBJ1-5; D is perhaps TRBD1 (6 bases). The V gene's germline CDR1 is LNHDA and CDR2 SQIVND (reference sequence). Trimming took off 0 bases at V and 9 bases at J, with 15 bases between the two ends. The CDR3 totals 15 residues. This chain's CDR3 is CASSIDFGQLWPQHF. CDR3 in DNA: TGTGCCAGTAGTATAGACTTTGGACAGCTATGGCCCCAGCATTTT.

The CDR3 here is CASSWGTSGGTDTQYF. The CDR3 nucleotides are TGTGCCAGCAGCTGGGGGACTAGCGGGGGCACAGATACGCAGTATTTT. The V and J genes are TRBV7-9 and TRBJ2-3, with 13 bases matching TRBD2. J gave up 1 base and V 4 bases, and 2 bases lay outside the gene matches. From germline, CDR1 is SEHNR and CDR2 FQNEAQ (reference sequence). The CDR3 contains 16 residues.

Remarks on this clone: In the same sample, other DNA sequences code for this CDR3. The V gene is TRBV5-4, the J gene TRBJ2-5; TRBD2 aligns across 11 bases. The germline CDR1 and CDR2 sequences are SGHNT and YYREEE (reference sequence). V lost 2 bases to trimming and J lost 1 base; unmatched junction nucleotides: 7. CDR3 length: 17 residues. CDR3 bases: TGTGCCAGCAGCTTCCCAACTAGCGGGGGATTCCAAGAGACCCAGTACTTC. Translating it yields CASSFPTSGGFQETQYF.

This clone is medium-sized. The rearrangement joins TRBV27 to TRBJ2-1; 8 positions agree with TRBD2. V dropped 6 bases and J dropped 5; count of bases not matched to a gene: 12. CDR1 MNHEY and CDR2 SMNVEV come from the germline V gene (reference sequence). The CDR3 is made up of 16 amino acids. As DNA, the CDR3 is TGTGCCAGCAGCCTCACCCCGGGGACTAGGGACAATGAGCAGTTCTTC. It specifies CASSLTPGTRDNEQFF.

CDR3 sequence (DNA): TGTGCCAGCAGTCTTACAGGGAACTATGGCTACACCTTC. This translates into CASSLTGNYGYTF. The genes are TRBV27 and TRBJ1-2; tentatively, D is TRBD1 (6 bases). V lost 5 bases and J 2 bases, leaving 9 bases between the germline ends. The CDR3 spans 13 residues. Germline V gene data show CDR1 as MNHEY and CDR2 as SMNVEV (reference sequence).

This clone was seen just once. This rearrangement joins TRBV5-1 to TRBJ2-3; D is unresolved. The CDR3 runs to 15 residues. CDR1 SGHRS and CDR2 YFSETQ come from the germline V gene. V shed 4 bases and J shed 0 bases, with 12 bases lying between them. CDR3 sequence: CASSLDPASTDTQYF. CDR3 sequence (DNA): TGCGCCAGCAGCCTTGATCCCGCTAGCACAGATACGCAGTATTTT.